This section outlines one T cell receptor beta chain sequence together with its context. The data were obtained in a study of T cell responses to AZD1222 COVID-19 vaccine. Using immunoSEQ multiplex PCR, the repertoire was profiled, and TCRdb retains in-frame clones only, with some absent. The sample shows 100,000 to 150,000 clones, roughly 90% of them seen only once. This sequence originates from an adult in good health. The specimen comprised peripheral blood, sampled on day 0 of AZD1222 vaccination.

CDR3 nucleotide sequence: TGTGCCAGCAGCTTACCAGGGGCTGGGGCCAACGTCCTGACTTTC. This encodes CASSLPGAGANVLTF. The chain is built from TRBV5-4 and TRBJ2-6; a weak D match, TRBD1 (6 bases). The CDR3 loop spans 15 amino acids. Germline V gene sequence: CDR1 SGHNT, CDR2 YYREEE (reference sequence). Trimming left V 2 bases short and J 2 bases short, with 8 bases between.